This record looks at one T cell receptor beta chain sequence and its context. Its antigen is not known. Germline CDR1 MNHNS, CDR2 SASEGT. The germline V and J ends were trimmed by 3 bases and 0 bases, with 14 bases remaining between them. The CDR3 has 17 residues. Samples underwent the assay at deep level. Libraries were prepared by immunoSEQ multiplex PCR; TCRdb keeps only in-frame clonotypes and omits some of them. The sample yields approximately 510,000 clones, roughly 78% seen once. The data are from a study of shared clonotypes between healthy human individuals. Findings and caveats of the study: Sampling was confined to blood; repertoires within tissues likely differ.

Donors comprised healthy HIV-negative adults lacking recent acute infections or vaccinations. Every one of the donors was a Caucasian adult that lived in Nashville, Tennessee. This TCR was sampled from a woman aged 40 to 55 in good health. Some clones in this sample may be carry-over from other donors' samples. The gene calls are TRBV6-1 and TRBJ1-4; D not resolved. Specimen: PBMCs. CDR3 loop: CASSEGRRPSTNEKLFF. DNA for the CDR3: TGTGCCAGCAGTGAGGGTAGACGTCCATCAACTAATGAAAAACTGTTTTTT.